The text below deals with one TCR beta chain. The antigen remains undetermined. Profiled with immunoSEQ multiplex PCR; TCRdb holds only in-frame clones, not every one. The sample holds about 2.3 million clones, roughly 93% seen once. This entry belongs to a study of shared clonotypes between healthy human individuals. The study, taken as a whole, reports: Donor clonotype sharing was expected to depend on sequencing depth.

V lost 4 bases, J lost 0 bases, and 3 bases stayed unmatched. CDR3 length: 14 amino acids. CDR1 is SGHRS, CDR2 YFSETQ, per germline. Donors were healthy HIV-negative adults without recent acute infections or vaccinations. CD45RA+ naive and CD45RA-negative memory subsets were separated from CD4+ cells. Sequencing used naive CD4+ T cells from PBMCs. Sample subset: CD45RA+ positively selected. The chain links TRBV5-1 to TRBJ1-1; 7 bases map to TRBD1. The TCR sequence derives from a young man in good health. Some clones in this sample may be carry-over from other donors' samples. CDR3 DNA: TGCGCCAGCAGCCAGGGGGGGTTGAACACTGAAGCTTTCTTT. Protein sequence: CASSQGGLNTEAFF.